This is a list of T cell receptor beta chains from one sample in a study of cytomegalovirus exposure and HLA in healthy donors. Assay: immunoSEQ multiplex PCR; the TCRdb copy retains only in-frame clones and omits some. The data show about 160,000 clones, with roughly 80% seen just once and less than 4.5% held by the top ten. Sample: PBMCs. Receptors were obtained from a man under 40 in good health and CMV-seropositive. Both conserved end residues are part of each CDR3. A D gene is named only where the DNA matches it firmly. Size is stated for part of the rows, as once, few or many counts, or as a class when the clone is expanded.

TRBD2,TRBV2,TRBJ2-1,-,CASSDPAGGHNEQFF,TGTGCCAGCAGTGACCCAGCGGGGGGGCATAATGAGCAGTTCTTC
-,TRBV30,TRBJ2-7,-,CAWSLGSHEQYF,TGTGCCTGGAGTCTGGGGAGCCACGAGCAGTACTTC
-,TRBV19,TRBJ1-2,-,CASSIGRNYGYTF,TGTGCCAGTAGTATTGGCAGGAACTATGGCTACACCTTC
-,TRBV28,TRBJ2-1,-,CASSFQGASGSRYNEQFF,TGTGCCAGCAGTTTTCAGGGGGCTAGCGGCTCACGTTACAATGAGCAGTTCTTC
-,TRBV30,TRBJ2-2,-,CAWPDSGRLFF,TGTGCCTGGCCTGACAGCGGGCGGCTGTTTTTT
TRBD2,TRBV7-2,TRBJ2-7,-,CASSSTSGFSYEQYF,TGTGCCAGCAGCTCGACTAGCGGGTTCTCCTACGAGCAGTACTTC
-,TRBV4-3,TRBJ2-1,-,CASSQDPIYNEQFF,TGCGCCAGCAGCCAAGATCCCATCTACAATGAGCAGTTCTTC
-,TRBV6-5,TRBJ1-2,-,CASIAGAPGYGYTF,TGTGCCAGCATAGCGGGGGCTCCAGGGTATGGCTACACCTTC
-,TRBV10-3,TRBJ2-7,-,CAISGREQTYEQYF,TGTGCCATCAGTGGCCGGGAACAGACCTACGAGCAGTACTTC
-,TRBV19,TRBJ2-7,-,CASSIQGYEQYF,TGTGCCAGTAGTATACAGGGCTACGAGCAGTACTTC
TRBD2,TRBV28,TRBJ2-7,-,CASSSRAGEQYF,TGTGCCAGCAGCTCGAGAGCGGGAGAGCAGTACTTC
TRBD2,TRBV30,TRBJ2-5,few,CAWSLGGTGTQYF,TGTGCCTGGAGCCTCGGGGGGACGGGGACCCAGTACTTC
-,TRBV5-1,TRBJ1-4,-,CASSLMGAGEKLFF,TGCGCCAGCAGCTTGATGGGGGCCGGTGAAAAACTGTTTTTT
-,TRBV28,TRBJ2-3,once,CASSEAGHMSPDTQYF,TGTGCCAGCAGTGAGGCCGGACATATGTCCCCAGATACGCAGTATTTT
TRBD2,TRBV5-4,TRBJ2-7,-,CASSLAGGTYEQYF,TGTGCCAGCAGCTTAGCGGGGGGAACCTACGAGCAGTACTTC
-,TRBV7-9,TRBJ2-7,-,CASSVGNQGEQYF,TGTGCCAGCAGCGTGGGAAATCAGGGCGAGCAGTACTTC
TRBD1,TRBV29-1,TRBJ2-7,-,CSVEGTGNSYEQYF,TGCAGCGTTGAAGGGACAGGTAACTCCTACGAGCAGTACTTC
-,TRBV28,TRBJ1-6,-,CASSSDPGQPFAYNSPLHF,TGTGCCAGCAGTTCCGACCCAGGACAGCCCTTCGCTTATAATTCACCCCTCCACTTT
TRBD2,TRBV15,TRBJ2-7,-,CATSRVGQGERGYEQYF,TGTGCCACCAGCAGAGTAGGCCAAGGGGAGCGGGGCTACGAGCAGTACTTC
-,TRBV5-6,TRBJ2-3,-,CASSFGRTDTQYF,TGTGCCAGCAGCTTTGGGCGCACAGATACGCAGTATTTT